This record looks at one TCR beta chain sequence and its context. CDR3 length equals 16 residues. The germline V gene has CDR1 LNHDA and CDR2 SQIVND (reference sequence). Losses at the gene ends were 5 bases for V and 2 bases for J; bases not matched to a gene: 6. The record originates from a study of shared clonotypes between healthy human individuals. Adults of Caucasian background living in Nashville, Tennessee made up all donors. Division of CD4+ cells produced a CD45RA+ naive subset and a CD45RA-negative memory subset. Sorted-subset replicate PCRs used 150 to 250 ng of genomic DNA. This amount corresponded to about 30,000 T cell genomes. TCRdb's table, derived via immunoSEQ multiplex PCR, lists solely in-frame clones and lacks some. The sample yields 2 million to 2.5 million clones, 90% to 95% seen once.

The receptor's source is a man aged 18 to 35 in good health. Some clones in this sample may be carry-over from other donors' samples. This chain links TRBV19 with TRBJ2-3, with TRBD2 identical over 11 bases. Source material: naive CD4+ T cells from PBMCs. Specified subset: CD45RA+ positively selected. Written as DNA, the CDR3 is TGTGCCAGTAGTCCCCGACTAGCGGGATTCACAGATACGCAGTATTTT. Translating it yields CASSPRLAGFTDTQYF.